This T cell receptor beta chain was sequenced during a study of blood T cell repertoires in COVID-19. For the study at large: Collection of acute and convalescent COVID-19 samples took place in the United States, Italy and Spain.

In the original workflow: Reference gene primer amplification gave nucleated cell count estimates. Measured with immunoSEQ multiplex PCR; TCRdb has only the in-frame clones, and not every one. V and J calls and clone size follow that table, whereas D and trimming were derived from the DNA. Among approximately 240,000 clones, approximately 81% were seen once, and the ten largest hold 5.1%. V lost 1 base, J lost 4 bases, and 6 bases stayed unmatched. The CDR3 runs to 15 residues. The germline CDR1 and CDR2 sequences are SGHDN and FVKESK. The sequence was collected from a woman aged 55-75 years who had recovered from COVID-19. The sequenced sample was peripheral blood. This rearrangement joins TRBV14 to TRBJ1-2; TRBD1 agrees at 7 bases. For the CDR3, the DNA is TGTGCCAGCAGCCAAGTAGGGGGCGCAGGCTATGGCTACACCTTC. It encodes CASSQVGGAGYGYTF.